This T cell receptor (beta chain) derives from a study of blood T cell repertoires in COVID-19. Study overall: Samples representing acute and convalescent COVID-19 were sourced from the United States, Italy and Spain. Nucleic acid was either cDNA or gDNA, and it came from T cells, B-cell-depleted T cells, or PBMCs.

The V segment lost 4 bases and the J segment 2 bases; nucleotides outside the gene matches: 9. This CDR3 is built from 18 residues. The germline V gene encodes CDR1 LGHDT and CDR2 YNNKEL (reference sequence). Original data processing: Estimates of nucleated cell counts were drawn from the amplification of reference gene primers. Using immunoSEQ multiplex PCR, the repertoire was profiled, and TCRdb retains in-frame clones only, with some absent. V, J and clone size reflect that table, while D and trimming were determined from the DNA. The sample consists of about 330,000 clones, about 89% of them appearing once.

The TCR comes from a man aged 18 to 30 who had recovered from COVID-19. Sequencing was performed on peripheral blood. The genes are TRBV3-1 (or the pseudogene TRBV3-2) and TRBJ2-1; 12 bases map to TRBD2. The CDR3 spells CASSPQSGLAGTYNEQFF. CDR3 bases: TGTGCCAGCAGCCCCCAATCGGGACTAGCGGGTACCTACAATGAGCAGTTCTTC.